Below, 15 T cell receptor beta chains from the same sample are listed, as sequenced in a study of blood T cell repertoires in COVID-19. Some clones are missing from TCRdb's copy, which holds only in-frame ones; the method was immunoSEQ multiplex PCR. There are 350,000 to 400,000 clones in the sample; around nine tenths occur only once, and just over 7% lies in the top ten. Sequenced: peripheral blood. These receptor sequences come from a woman in her sixties or seventies with COVID-19, enrolled during active disease.

This sequence joins TRBV6-6 and TRBJ1-1; D is perhaps TRBD1 (6 bases). The CDR3 totals 15 residues. CDR1 MNHNY and CDR2 SVGAGI come from the germline V gene (reference sequence). Trimming pared 4 bases from V and 6 bases from J, leaving 18 bases between. The CDR3 bases are TGTGCCAGCAGTTTTCTACAGGGTTTATACGCTGAAGCTTTCTTT. Translating it yields CASSFLQGLYAEAFF.

The genes are TRBV6-6 and TRBJ1-6, with D perhaps matching TRBD1 (6 bases). V gave up 6 bases and J gave up 5 bases, with 11 bases separating them. Per germline, CDR1 MNHNY and CDR2 SVGAGI (reference sequence). The CDR3 extends over 14 amino acids. The CDR3 sequence: CASRGGANNSPLHF. CDR3 DNA sequence: TGTGCCAGCAGGGGGGGGGCGAATAATTCACCCCTCCACTTT.

The chain uses TRBV12-3 or TRBV12-4 and TRBJ2-3; 7 nucleotides match TRBD2. The CDR3 spans 13 residues. V lost 7 bases to trimming and J lost 6 bases; unmatched junction nucleotides: 7. CDR3 nucleotide sequence: TGTGCCAGCACCCTGACTAGCTGGGATACGCAGTATTTT. Translated, it gives CASTLTSWDTQYF.

The chain is built from TRBV18 and TRBJ1-1, with a possible D match to TRBD1 (5 bases). V lost 3 bases, J lost 10 bases, and 15 bases lay in between. The CDR3 loop spans 13 amino acids. Germline V gene sequence: CDR1 KGHSH, CDR2 LQKENI. CDR3 DNA: TGTGCCAGCTCACCGGTGGCGGGGGAAGGAGCTTTCTTT. Protein: CASSPVAGEGAFF.

The chain uses TRBV12-5 and TRBJ2-3, with 10 bases lining up with TRBD2. Trimming removed 6 bases from V and 1 base from J; junction bases left unmatched: 4. The germline gives CDR1 LGHNT, CDR2 FRNRAP. The CDR3 consists of 15 residues. CDR3 loop: CASGRTSGGTDTQYF. CDR3 in DNA: TGTGCTAGTGGCCGGACTAGCGGAGGCACAGATACGCAGTATTTT. Drawing the rest from reference TRBV12-5 and TRBJ2-3, the complete variable domain is DARVTQTPRHKVTEMGQEVTMRCQPILGHNTVFWYRQTMMQGLELLAYFRNRAPLDDSGMPKDRFSAEMPDATLATLKIQPSEPRDSAVYFCASGRTSGGTDTQYFGPGTRLTVL.

This CDR3 reads CASSDPRAGGSEQYF. In nucleotides, the CDR3 is TGTGCCAGCAGTGACCCCCGGGCAGGGGGTAGCGAGCAGTACTTC. V and J are TRBV6-2 or TRBV6-3 and TRBJ2-7; 7 nucleotides line up with TRBD1. Germline V gene lookup returns CDR1 MNHEY and CDR2 SVGEGT. The trim removed 5 bases at V and 6 bases at J, leaving 13 bases unmatched. The CDR3 totals 15 residues.

The gene calls are TRBV19 and TRBJ1-2; D perhaps matches TRBD1 (6 bases). There are 14 residues in the CDR3. Germline CDR1 reads LNHDA; CDR2 reads SQIVND (reference sequence). V was trimmed by 9 bases and J by 3 bases, leaving 17 bases between them. The CDR3 loop is CASTKTGHDYGYTF. The CDR3 DNA sequence: TGTGCCAGCACCAAGACAGGACATGACTATGGCTACACCTTC.

V usage is TRBV7-3 and J usage is TRBJ2-3, with TRBD2 identical over 12 bases. The CDR3 spans 15 residues. Germline CDR1 reads SGHTA; CDR2 reads FQGTGA. V dropped 3 bases and J dropped 6; count of bases not matched to a gene: 4. The CDR3 DNA reads as TGTGCCAGCAGCTTTTCTAGCGGGGGGGCCGATACGCAGTATTTT. Its protein product is CASSFSSGGADTQYF.

The chain employs TRBV4-3 and TRBJ1-6; perhaps TRBD1 as D (6 bases). V was pared by 0 bases and J by 10 bases, with 13 bases between. This CDR3 has 15 residues. Germline V gene data show CDR1 as LGHNA and CDR2 as YSLEER. The CDR3 here is CASSQEMAQGSPLHF. DNA of the CDR3: TGCGCCAGCAGCCAAGAGATGGCACAGGGATCACCCCTCCACTTT.

This rearrangement joins TRBV29-1 to TRBJ2-3, with unresolved D. CDR1 and CDR2 (germline): SQVTM, ANQGSEA. Trimming removed 4 bases at V and 2 bases at J, with 7 bases between. The CDR3 covers 12 residues. The CDR3: CSVVRYTDTQYF. CDR3 DNA: TGCAGCGTTGTGAGGTACACAGATACGCAGTATTTT.

The chain joins TRBV4-1 to TRBJ1-2, with a possible D match to TRBD1 (6 bases). Germline assignment: CDR1 MGHRA and CDR2 YSYEKL. Trimming cost V 4 bases and J 4 bases, with 13 bases left between them. The CDR3 is made up of 14 amino acids. The DNA for the CDR3 is TGCGCCAGCAGCCGAACAACAGGGCCCTATGGCTACACCTTC. It is translated as CASSRTTGPYGYTF.

This chain connects TRBV21-1 to TRBJ1-2; the table's D call of TRBD1 was not tested on the DNA. TRBV21-1 is assigned pseudogene status. This CDR3 is built from 18 residues. CDR3 sequence (DNA): TGTGCCAGCAGCAAAGCTTTGGGAAGGGACAGGGGGTTCTATGGCTACACCTTC. This translates into CASSKALGRDRGFYGYTF.

The chain employs TRBV7-2 and TRBJ2-7; tentative D call: TRBD1 (5 bases). Germline V gene data show CDR1 as SGHTA and CDR2 as FQGNSA. Trimming removed 5 bases from V and 2 bases from J, with 13 bases in between. This CDR3 contains 14 residues. The CDR3 here is CASSDQQETYEQYF. CDR3 bases: TGTGCCAGCAGCGATCAACAGGAGACCTACGAGCAGTACTTC.

In nucleotides, the CDR3 is TGTGCCAGTAGTCCCGGGACAGTCCCCTACGAGCAGTACTTC. Protein sequence: CASSPGTVPYEQYF. The chain uses TRBV19 and TRBJ2-7, with 7 bases that match TRBD1. The V segment lost 5 bases and the J segment 2 bases; nucleotides outside the gene matches: 6. This CDR3 contains 14 residues. Germline V gene lookup returns CDR1 LNHDA and CDR2 SQIVND (reference sequence).

This chain joins TRBV6-1 and TRBJ1-3; D is ambiguous. This CDR3 is 17 amino acids long. Germline V gene lookup returns CDR1 MNHNS and CDR2 SASEGT. V lost 2 bases and J 0 bases, leaving 14 bases between the germline ends. In nucleotides, the CDR3 is TGTGCCAGCAGTGAACTTCTCCCGACAAGCTCTGGAAACACCATATATTTT. As protein: CASSELLPTSSGNTIYF.